Listed below are T cell receptor beta chains from one sample, sequenced in a study of blood T cell repertoires in COVID-19. Assay: immunoSEQ multiplex PCR; the TCRdb copy retains only in-frame clones and omits some. The sample lists a few hundred thousand clones; about 90% were seen once. The sample consisted of peripheral blood. Source of these receptors: a woman younger than 45 who had recovered from COVID-19. The CDR3 runs from the conserved cysteine through the conserved F or W. A D gene is named only where the DNA matches it firmly. Clone size is given for some rows only: seen once, a few or many times, or a class if the clone is expanded.

D gene: .; J gene: TRBJ2-7; V gene: TRBV28; clone size: once; CDR3 DNA: TGTGCCAGCAGATTCGGGGGAAATAGGGCCGACGAGCAGTACTTC; CDR3 protein: CASRFGGNRADEQYF
D gene: .; J gene: TRBJ1-1; V gene: TRBV4-1; clone size: .; CDR3 DNA: TGCGCCAGCAGACCACAGGTGAACACTGAAGCTTTCTTT; CDR3 protein: CASRPQVNTEAFF
D gene: .; J gene: TRBJ1-5; V gene: TRBV6-5; clone size: once; CDR3 DNA: TGTGCCAGCAGTTTCCGGGACTCCAGGAGCCCCCAGCATTTT; CDR3 protein: CASSFRDSRSPQHF
D gene: .; J gene: TRBJ2-7; V gene: TRBV2; clone size: .; CDR3 DNA: TGTGCCAGCAGGGGAGCCGTCAGGGGAGAATTGGACGAGCAGTACTTC; CDR3 protein: CASRGAVRGELDEQYF
D gene: TRBD2; J gene: TRBJ2-6; V gene: TRBV29-1; clone size: .; CDR3 DNA: TGCAGCGTAGCGGGAGAGGTTCCCTCTGGGGCCAACGTCCTGACTTTC; CDR3 protein: CSVAGEVPSGANVLTF
D gene: .; J gene: TRBJ1-2; V gene: TRBV28; clone size: .; CDR3 DNA: TGTGCCAGCAGTCAAATAAAACGGTTTAACTATGGCTACACCTTC; CDR3 protein: CASSQIKRFNYGYTF
D gene: TRBD1; J gene: TRBJ1-4; V gene: TRBV7-9; clone size: few; CDR3 DNA: TGTGCCAGCAGCCAAAGCGGGACAGGGAATGAAAAACTGTTTTTT; CDR3 protein: CASSQSGTGNEKLFF
D gene: .; J gene: TRBJ2-1; V gene: TRBV11-3; clone size: .; CDR3 DNA: TGTGCCAGCAGCTTAGACTCGCGGCCGACCGATGAGCAGTTCTTC; CDR3 protein: CASSLDSRPTDEQFF
D gene: TRBD2; J gene: TRBJ2-3; V gene: TRBV6-6; clone size: .; CDR3 DNA: TGTGCCAGCAGTCCTCGGACTAGCGGGAGGGGCACAGATACGCAGTATTTT; CDR3 protein: CASSPRTSGRGTDTQYF
D gene: TRBD1; J gene: TRBJ2-7; V gene: TRBV5-4; clone size: few; CDR3 DNA: TGTGCCAGCAGCTTGCAGGGGGCTTACGAGCAGTACTTC; CDR3 protein: CASSLQGAYEQYF
D gene: TRBD1; J gene: TRBJ1-2; V gene: TRBV6-2/TRBV6-3; clone size: .; CDR3 DNA: TGTGCCAGCAGCGGGGACAGAGATTACTATGGCTACACCTTC; CDR3 protein: CASSGDRDYYGYTF
D gene: .; J gene: TRBJ2-3; V gene: TRBV27; clone size: .; CDR3 DNA: TGTGCCAGCAGTTTATCGGGGAGCAAGATGGAAGATACGCAGTATTTT; CDR3 protein: CASSLSGSKMEDTQYF
D gene: .; J gene: TRBJ2-7; V gene: TRBV14; clone size: .; CDR3 DNA: TGTGCCAGCAGCCCTTACATAAGCTCCTACGAGCAGTACTTC; CDR3 protein: CASSPYISSYEQYF
D gene: TRBD1; J gene: TRBJ1-1; V gene: TRBV19; clone size: .; CDR3 DNA: TGTGCCAGTGGCGGGGACAGGTCGAACACTGAAGCTTTCTTT; CDR3 protein: CASGGDRSNTEAFF
D gene: .; J gene: TRBJ2-7; V gene: TRBV13; clone size: .; CDR3 DNA: TGTGCCAGCAGCTTTCGCGGATTCTACGAGCAGTACTTC; CDR3 protein: CASSFRGFYEQYF
D gene: TRBD2; J gene: TRBJ2-3; V gene: TRBV14; clone size: .; CDR3 DNA: TGTGCCAGCAGCCAACTAGCGGGGGGAAACACAGATACGCAGTATTTT; CDR3 protein: CASSQLAGGNTDTQYF
D gene: TRBD2; J gene: TRBJ2-1; V gene: TRBV13; clone size: .; CDR3 DNA: TGTGCCAGCAGCCTGAGCGGGGGGGCCGGGGATGAGCAGTTCTTC; CDR3 protein: CASSLSGGAGDEQFF
D gene: TRBD1; J gene: TRBJ2-7; V gene: TRBV11-2; clone size: .; CDR3 DNA: TGTGCCAGCAGCCTAGGGACAGGGGGGGAAGAGCAGTACTTC; CDR3 protein: CASSLGTGGEEQYF
D gene: .; J gene: TRBJ2-7; V gene: TRBV27; clone size: .; CDR3 DNA: TGTGCCAGCATGGGGGGCTACGAGCAGTACTTC; CDR3 protein: CASMGGYEQYF
D gene: TRBD2; J gene: TRBJ2-7; V gene: TRBV29-1; clone size: .; CDR3 DNA: TGCAGCGTTGAGGTTCTGGCTAGCGGGGTCTACGAGCAGTACTTC; CDR3 protein: CSVEVLASGVYEQYF
D gene: .; J gene: TRBJ2-1; V gene: TRBV9; clone size: .; CDR3 DNA: TGTGCCAGCGGGGGGGCCTTCCCCGAGCAGTTCTTC; CDR3 protein: CASGGAFPEQFF
D gene: .; J gene: TRBJ2-2; V gene: TRBV5-4; clone size: .; CDR3 DNA: TGTGCCAGCAGCTCCGACGGGAAGGGCGGCACCGGGGAGCTGTTTTTT; CDR3 protein: CASSSDGKGGTGELFF
D gene: .; J gene: TRBJ2-7; V gene: TRBV28; clone size: few; CDR3 DNA: TGTGCCAGCAGTTTAGGGGCCGAGCAGTACTTC; CDR3 protein: CASSLGAEQYF